This paragraph covers one T cell receptor (beta chain) sequence. Its cognate antigen is unknown. Unmatched junction bases numbered 8, after V lost 8 bases and J lost 9 bases. CDR1 is LNHNV and CDR2 is YYDKDF in the germline V gene (reference sequence). The CDR3 length is 13 residues. In the PCR, 60 Vbeta and 13 Jbeta primers were used. Only in-frame clones appear in the TCRdb table, and some are missing; sequencing was by immunoSEQ multiplex PCR. The sample yields about 140,000 clones, about two thirds seen once. The data were obtained in a study of cytomegalovirus exposure and HLA in healthy donors. Study outcomes and limitations: Later analysis associated a missense DCLRE1C variant with TCR beta V- and J-gene trimming. Most TCR sequences were uncommon, yet certain public TCRs appeared in many donors. TCR beta sequences numbering around 15,000 were associated with HLA alleles at 0.05 false discovery rate in a later analysis.

The V call is TRBV15, the J call TRBJ2-1; TRBD1 aligns across 9 bases. Input material: PBMCs. The TCR comes from a man in his forties or fifties in good health and CMV-seropositive. The CDR3 nucleotides read TGTGCCACCGGGACAGGGAAAGTAGGTGAGCAGTTCTTC. Its protein product is CATGTGKVGEQFF.